Listed here is a single TCR beta chain. What it binds is unknown. The CDR3 length is 13 residues. Per the germline V gene, CDR1 is SGHTA and CDR2 is FQGTGA. V was trimmed by 0 bases and J by 1 base, leaving 3 bases between them. This sample was included in a study of cytomegalovirus exposure and HLA in healthy donors. In the study overall: Of several hundred genotyped donors, around 76% clustered with self-reported Caucasian donors. The study's findings and limits: TCR beta chains numbering approximately 150 were designated cytomegalovirus-associated. In terms of immune exposure information, only CMV serostatus was available.

Use of 60 Vbeta and 13 Jbeta primers characterized the PCR. Authors' processing steps: Unique TCR beta chains totaled some 78 million in a later count, with around 11 million of them shared. Some clones are missing from TCRdb's copy, which holds only in-frame ones; the method was immunoSEQ multiplex PCR. For V, J and clone size, that table is used; D and trimming come from the DNA. The sample has more than 95,000 clones, approximately 70% seen once. The clonotype comes from a man between 60 and 75 years old in good health and CMV-seropositive. The V call is TRBV7-3, the J call TRBJ2-5; D is ambiguous. The sample comprised PBMCs. The CDR3 spells CASSLTLQETQYF. CDR3 coding DNA: TGTGCCAGCAGCTTAACTCTCCAAGAGACCCAGTACTTC.